The rows below give T cell receptor beta chains drawn from one sample of a study of control samples from healthy donors and cancer patients. Clones were read by immunoSEQ multiplex PCR, and TCRdb kept only the in-frame ones, dropping some. The data show approximately 90,000 clones, over 85% seen once. The sequenced sample was blood. The receptor set was obtained from a woman in her twenties or thirties in good health. Both conserved end residues are part of each CDR3. The order of the fields is V gene, D gene, J gene, clone size, CDR3 DNA, CDR3 protein. The D gene is left open where the match is weak. The size of a clone is reported for some rows only, either as once, few or many, or as a class for expanded clones.

>TRBV28|TRBD1|TRBJ1-2|NA
TGTGCCAGCACCTCTTCGGGACAGGGCCCTTATGGCTACACCTTC
CASTSSGQGPYGYTF
>TRBV4-1|NA|TRBJ1-4|NA
TGCGCCAGCAGCCAAGATTTTCTGCTACATCCCCTTAATGAAAAACTGTTTTTT
CASSQDFLLHPLNEKLFF
>TRBV7-9|TRBD1|TRBJ1-1|NA
TGTGCCAGCAGCGTACAGGGGACTGAAGCTTTCTTT
CASSVQGTEAFF
>TRBV5-4|NA|TRBJ2-1|NA
TGTGCCAGCAGCTACCGACAGGCCGGACGTGGTGAGCAGTTCTTC
CASSYRQAGRGEQFF
>TRBV6-5|NA|TRBJ1-2|NA
TGTGCCAGCAGCATCCGGGACCAATATGGCTACACCTTC
CASSIRDQYGYTF
>TRBV5-6|TRBD1|TRBJ1-2|NA
TGTGCCAGCAACATTGACAGGGTAGCTAACTATGGCTACACCTTC
CASNIDRVANYGYTF
>TRBV6-2/TRBV6-3|NA|TRBJ1-2|NA
TGTGCCAGCAGTTACCTGGGGGGCGACCAACCAGGCTACACCTTC
CASSYLGGDQPGYTF
>TRBV5-1|NA|TRBJ2-3|NA
TGCGCCAGCAGCTTGGGAGATACGCAGTATTTT
CASSLGDTQYF
>TRBV12-3/TRBV12-4|TRBD2|TRBJ2-5|NA
TGTGCCAGCAGCGAGACAGCTCGGGGGGCCCAGTACTTC
CASSETARGAQYF
>TRBV6-5|NA|TRBJ1-2|NA
TGTGCCATAGCCAGCACTAACTATGGCTACACCTTC
CAIASTNYGYTF
>TRBV18|NA|TRBJ1-1|NA
TGTGCCAGCTCACCACCGGGTTGGACTGAAGCTTTCTTT
CASSPPGWTEAFF
>TRBV3-1/TRBV3-2|TRBD2|TRBJ2-2|NA
TGTGCCAGCAGCCAAGGACTAGCGGGAGACCGCCGCACCGGGGAGCTGTTTTTT
CASSQGLAGDRRTGELFF
>TRBV28|TRBD1|TRBJ1-4|once
TGTGCCAGCAGTCGGGCAGGGGGCGCAACTAATGAAAAACTGTTTTTT
CASSRAGGATNEKLFF
>TRBV3-1/TRBV3-2|NA|TRBJ1-3|NA
TGTGCCAGCAGCCAAGACATCCTGGGAAACACCATATATTTT
CASSQDILGNTIYF
>TRBV28|TRBD1|TRBJ1-2|once
TGTGCCTCCTACCCCGGGACAGGAGATTATGGCTACACCTTC
CASYPGTGDYGYTF
>TRBV19|NA|TRBJ1-1|NA
TGTGCCAGTAGATCGGGGACCACTGAAGCTTTCTTT
CASRSGTTEAFF
>TRBV28|NA|TRBJ2-5|NA
TGTGCCAGCAGACGTCCGGGGGGCGAGGAGACCCAGTACTTC
CASRRPGGEETQYF
>TRBV7-2|TRBD2|TRBJ2-4|NA
TGTGCCAGCAGCCCCGGGGGGGCCCGGGCCAAAAACATTCAGTACTTC
CASSPGGARAKNIQYF
>TRBV6-2/TRBV6-3|NA|TRBJ1-4|NA
TGTGCCAGCAGTTACGAGGGTAGCAATGAAAAACTGTTTTTT
CASSYEGSNEKLFF
>TRBV7-9|TRBD2|TRBJ2-7|NA
TGTGCCAGCAGCAATCCGGGACTAGCCGACGAGCAGTACTTC
CASSNPGLADEQYF
>TRBV7-3|NA|TRBJ2-1|NA
TGTGCCAGCAGCCTAGGACCTCAGCGCGAGCAGTTCTTC
CASSLGPQREQFF
>TRBV24-1|NA|TRBJ2-5|NA
TGTGCCACCCGGGGCCAGGGGGGGACCCAGTACTTC
CATRGQGGTQYF
>TRBV24-1|TRBD1|TRBJ2-1|NA
TGTGCCACCAGTGATCAGGGACAGTTTGGGAATGAGCAGTTCTTC
CATSDQGQFGNEQFF
>TRBV4-1|NA|TRBJ1-1|once
TGCGCCAGCAGCCAAGATCCGGGCACTGAAGCTTTCTTT
CASSQDPGTEAFF
>TRBV9|NA|TRBJ1-1|NA
TGTGCCAGCAGCGTTAAGGCCCTGGGGACTGAAGCTTTCTTT
CASSVKALGTEAFF
>TRBV19|NA|TRBJ1-5|NA
TGTGCCAGTAGTATAGGGGGCGGGGTAGGTCAGCCCCAGCATTTT
CASSIGGGVGQPQHF
>TRBV27|NA|TRBJ2-2|NA
TGTGCCAGCAGTAGCCAGGGGAACACCGGGGAGCTGTTTTTT
CASSSQGNTGELFF
>TRBV6-5|NA|TRBJ1-4|NA
TGTGCCAGCAGCACTGGACCCGTGGTACTGTTTTTT
CASSTGPVVLFF
>TRBV3-1/TRBV3-2|TRBD2|TRBJ2-3|once
TGTGCCAGCAGCCAAGCGGGACTAGCGGGGGGCCCACCTCATTTT
CASSQAGLAGGPPHF
>TRBV5-1|TRBD2|TRBJ2-1|NA
TGCGCCAGCAGCGCTACTAGCGGGGGTGACAATGAGCAGTTCTTC
CASSATSGGDNEQFF